This is a list of T cell receptor beta chains from one sample in a study of blood T cell repertoires in COVID-19. Using immunoSEQ multiplex PCR, the repertoire was profiled, and TCRdb retains in-frame clones only, with some absent. The sample yields about 88,000 clones, about 90% seen once. The sequenced sample consisted of peripheral blood. The receptors derive from a male donor with acute or convalescent COVID-19. Each CDR3 is given with its conserved first and last residue. The order of the fields is J gene, clone size, V gene, D gene, CDR3 DNA, CDR3 protein. A D gene is named only where the DNA matches it firmly. The size field is filled for only some rows; it gives once, few, many or a size class.

j_call: TRBJ1-1
clone_size: few
v_call: TRBV5-1
d_call: TRBD1
cdr3_nt: TGCGCCAGCAGCACCGGGACAGGGGGCACTGAAGCTTTCTTT
cdr3_aa: CASSTGTGGTEAFF

j_call: TRBJ2-1
clone_size: -
v_call: TRBV6-1
d_call: TRBD2
cdr3_nt: TGTGCCAGCAGTGAATCGCTAGCGGGGGCCTACAATGAGCAGTTCTTC
cdr3_aa: CASSESLAGAYNEQFF

j_call: TRBJ2-3
clone_size: -
v_call: TRBV3-1/TRBV3-2
d_call: TRBD2
cdr3_nt: TGTGCCAGCAGCCAAGCTCTAGCGGGGCGTACAGATACGCAGTATTTT
cdr3_aa: CASSQALAGRTDTQYF

j_call: TRBJ1-4
clone_size: few
v_call: TRBV7-9
d_call: -
cdr3_nt: TGTGCCAGCAGCGGAACAGGGAGTGGTAATGAAAAACTGTTTTTT
cdr3_aa: CASSGTGSGNEKLFF

j_call: TRBJ1-2
clone_size: -
v_call: TRBV24-1
d_call: -
cdr3_nt: TGTGCCACCAGTGATGGGGACACCTATGGCTACACCTTC
cdr3_aa: CATSDGDTYGYTF

j_call: TRBJ2-3
clone_size: -
v_call: TRBV15
d_call: TRBD1
cdr3_nt: TGTGCCACCAGCAGACAACGACAGGGAGATACGCAGTATTTT
cdr3_aa: CATSRQRQGDTQYF

j_call: TRBJ1-4
clone_size: -
v_call: TRBV3-1/TRBV3-2
d_call: -
cdr3_nt: TGTGCCAGCAGCCAAGAACTCCGGGAAAAACTGTTTTTT
cdr3_aa: CASSQELREKLFF

j_call: TRBJ1-6
clone_size: -
v_call: TRBV27
d_call: -
cdr3_nt: TGTGCCAGCAGTTACGAGAGCTCCTATAATTCACCCCTCCACTTT
cdr3_aa: CASSYESSYNSPLHF

j_call: TRBJ1-2
clone_size: once
v_call: TRBV30
d_call: TRBD1
cdr3_nt: TGTGCCTGGAGTGCCATGACAGGGAAACAAGGCTACACCTTC
cdr3_aa: CAWSAMTGKQGYTF

j_call: TRBJ1-5
clone_size: few
v_call: TRBV19
d_call: -
cdr3_nt: TGTGCCAGTAGTATAGAGAGTGGCAATCAGCCCCAGCATTTT
cdr3_aa: CASSIESGNQPQHF

j_call: TRBJ2-1
clone_size: -
v_call: TRBV7-9
d_call: -
cdr3_nt: TGTGCCAGCAGCATCACTGTGGAGGGGGCGTCTGAGCAGTTCTTC
cdr3_aa: CASSITVEGASEQFF

j_call: TRBJ1-2
clone_size: -
v_call: TRBV11-2
d_call: -
cdr3_nt: TGTGCCAGCAGCCCGGGGGTACAGTATGGCTACACCTTC
cdr3_aa: CASSPGVQYGYTF

j_call: TRBJ1-1
clone_size: once
v_call: TRBV18
d_call: -
cdr3_nt: TGTGCCAGCTCACCAAGGCGAGGGAACACTGAAGCTTTCTTT
cdr3_aa: CASSPRRGNTEAFF

j_call: TRBJ1-6
clone_size: -
v_call: TRBV5-4
d_call: -
cdr3_nt: TGTGCCAGCAGCTTCGACAGGAATTCACCCCTCCACTTT
cdr3_aa: CASSFDRNSPLHF

j_call: TRBJ1-5
clone_size: -
v_call: TRBV4-2
d_call: TRBD1
cdr3_nt: TGTGCCAGCAGCCAAGATTCGACAGGGAGGAGGCATTTT
cdr3_aa: CASSQDSTGRRHF

j_call: TRBJ1-2
clone_size: -
v_call: TRBV4-1
d_call: -
cdr3_nt: TGCGCCAGCAGCCAACCTATCGGCAGGGAGGGATCGGATGGCTACACCTTC
cdr3_aa: CASSQPIGREGSDGYTF

j_call: TRBJ1-2
clone_size: -
v_call: TRBV5-5
d_call: -
cdr3_nt: TGTGCCAGCAGCCAGGAGGTAGGCCACTACACCTTC
cdr3_aa: CASSQEVGHYTF

j_call: TRBJ1-6
clone_size: -
v_call: TRBV19
d_call: -
cdr3_nt: TGTGCCAGTAGTATAGGGGAGGGGACGTCAACCCTCCACTTT
cdr3_aa: CASSIGEGTSTLHF

j_call: TRBJ2-7
clone_size: -
v_call: TRBV13
d_call: TRBD1
cdr3_nt: TGTGCCAGCAGCCCCTACAGGGGCTCCTACGAGCAGTACTTC
cdr3_aa: CASSPYRGSYEQYF

j_call: TRBJ1-4
clone_size: few
v_call: TRBV10-3
d_call: -
cdr3_nt: TGTGCCATCAGCCCCGCAGGGGAAAAACTGTTTTTT
cdr3_aa: CAISPAGEKLFF

j_call: TRBJ2-1
clone_size: -
v_call: TRBV12-3/TRBV12-4
d_call: -
cdr3_nt: TGTGCCAGCAGTTTAGGGCAGGGGAATGAGCAGTTCTTC
cdr3_aa: CASSLGQGNEQFF

j_call: TRBJ2-2
clone_size: once
v_call: TRBV19
d_call: -
cdr3_nt: TGTGCCAGTAGTGTCCGACAGGGAGGTTTTGCCGGGGAGCTGTTTTTT
cdr3_aa: CASSVRQGGFAGELFF

j_call: TRBJ1-2
clone_size: -
v_call: TRBV5-5
d_call: -
cdr3_nt: TGTGCCAGCAGCTTTCGAACAGGCTATGGCTACACCTTC
cdr3_aa: CASSFRTGYGYTF

j_call: TRBJ2-1
clone_size: -
v_call: TRBV6-6
d_call: TRBD2
cdr3_nt: TGTGCCAGCAGGGCTCCGGGACTACCTACAAATGAGCAGTTCTTC
cdr3_aa: CASRAPGLPTNEQFF

j_call: TRBJ2-4
clone_size: -
v_call: TRBV7-8
d_call: -
cdr3_nt: TGTGCCAGCAGCACACAGGACAGTCTAGCCAAAAACATTCAGTACTTC
cdr3_aa: CASSTQDSLAKNIQYF

j_call: TRBJ1-1
clone_size: -
v_call: TRBV12-3/TRBV12-4
d_call: -
cdr3_nt: TGTGCCAGCAGTTTAGGGCGAGGCACTGAAGCTTTCTTT
cdr3_aa: CASSLGRGTEAFF

j_call: TRBJ1-2
clone_size: -
v_call: TRBV18
d_call: -
cdr3_nt: TGTGCCAGCTCACCACTCAGAGAGGGGGGGATCGACGGCTACACCTTC
cdr3_aa: CASSPLREGGIDGYTF

j_call: TRBJ2-2
clone_size: -
v_call: TRBV4-1
d_call: -
cdr3_nt: TGCGCCAGCAGCCACCTTGGCGCTACCCGGGCCGGGGAGCTGTTTTTT
cdr3_aa: CASSHLGATRAGELFF

j_call: TRBJ1-5
clone_size: -
v_call: TRBV5-1
d_call: -
cdr3_nt: TGCGCCAGCAGCTTGGAGGGGGTAAGCAATCAGCCCCAGCATTTT
cdr3_aa: CASSLEGVSNQPQHF

j_call: TRBJ1-5
clone_size: -
v_call: TRBV27
d_call: -
cdr3_nt: TGTGCCAGCAGTCAATTCGGGGGGATCAATCAGCCCCAGCATTTT
cdr3_aa: CASSQFGGINQPQHF

j_call: TRBJ2-2
clone_size: -
v_call: TRBV2
d_call: -
cdr3_nt: TGTGCCAGCAGCAGACAAGGGGGAGAGAACACCGGGGAGCTGTTTTTT
cdr3_aa: CASSRQGGENTGELFF

j_call: TRBJ2-5
clone_size: -
v_call: TRBV7-2
d_call: TRBD2
cdr3_nt: TGTGCCAGCAGCACGACTAGCGGGGGAAAAGAGACCCAGTACTTC
cdr3_aa: CASSTTSGGKETQYF

j_call: TRBJ2-1
clone_size: once
v_call: TRBV29-1
d_call: TRBD2
cdr3_nt: TGCAGCGGAGGGGTAGCGGGCTACAATGAGCAGTTCTTC
cdr3_aa: CSGGVAGYNEQFF

j_call: TRBJ1-6
clone_size: -
v_call: TRBV5-5
d_call: TRBD1
cdr3_nt: TGTGCCAGCAGTTCGACAGGGAACGATTCACCCCTCCACTTT
cdr3_aa: CASSSTGNDSPLHF

j_call: TRBJ2-1
clone_size: -
v_call: TRBV3-1/TRBV3-2
d_call: TRBD2
cdr3_nt: TGTGCCAGCAGCTCCGGGACTAGCGGGGGGCCGGGTAATGAGCAGTTCTTC
cdr3_aa: CASSSGTSGGPGNEQFF

j_call: TRBJ1-1
clone_size: -
v_call: TRBV3-1/TRBV3-2
d_call: -
cdr3_nt: TGTGCCAGCAGCCAAGGGCCCACTGAAGCTTTCTTT
cdr3_aa: CASSQGPTEAFF

j_call: TRBJ1-1
clone_size: once
v_call: TRBV29-1
d_call: -
cdr3_nt: TGCAGCGTTGATTCCCGACAGCTGAACACTGAAGCTTTCTTT
cdr3_aa: CSVDSRQLNTEAFF

j_call: TRBJ2-7
clone_size: -
v_call: TRBV6-2/TRBV6-3
d_call: -
cdr3_nt: TGTGCCAGCAGTTACTCGAAGACTGGATACGAGCAGTACTTC
cdr3_aa: CASSYSKTGYEQYF

j_call: TRBJ2-5
clone_size: -
v_call: TRBV5-1
d_call: TRBD2
cdr3_nt: TGCGCCAGCAGCCCCGGTTCTAGCGGGGTGGGAGAGACCCAGTACTTC
cdr3_aa: CASSPGSSGVGETQYF

j_call: TRBJ2-3
clone_size: -
v_call: TRBV7-6
d_call: -
cdr3_nt: TGTGCCAGCAGCCCCGTCCTGGAGGGAGATACGCAGTATTTT
cdr3_aa: CASSPVLEGDTQYF

j_call: TRBJ2-1
clone_size: -
v_call: TRBV9
d_call: TRBD2
cdr3_nt: TGTGCCAGCAGCGTAGCCTCGGGGGGGCCTTCCTACAATGAGCAGTTCTTC
cdr3_aa: CASSVASGGPSYNEQFF

j_call: TRBJ2-3
clone_size: once
v_call: TRBV28
d_call: TRBD2
cdr3_nt: TGTGCCAGCAGCCCCTTCGGGGGGACAGATACGCAGTATTTT
cdr3_aa: CASSPFGGTDTQYF

j_call: TRBJ1-1
clone_size: -
v_call: TRBV5-8
d_call: -
cdr3_nt: TGTGCCAGCAGCCCGGGGACAAACACTGAAGCTTTCTTT
cdr3_aa: CASSPGTNTEAFF

j_call: TRBJ2-5
clone_size: -
v_call: TRBV19
d_call: TRBD1
cdr3_nt: TGTGCCAGTAGCCCGACAGGGTCCGGAGAGACCCAGTACTTC
cdr3_aa: CASSPTGSGETQYF

j_call: TRBJ1-2
clone_size: -
v_call: TRBV6-5
d_call: -
cdr3_nt: TGTGCCAGCAGGTCGAGTTTTCGCTATGGCTACACCTTC
cdr3_aa: CASRSSFRYGYTF

j_call: TRBJ2-4
clone_size: -
v_call: TRBV5-1
d_call: TRBD2
cdr3_nt: TGCGCCAGCAGCTTAAAGACTAGCGGGGGGGCCGGGGACATTCAGTACTTC
cdr3_aa: CASSLKTSGGAGDIQYF

j_call: TRBJ1-1
clone_size: -
v_call: TRBV30
d_call: TRBD1
cdr3_nt: TGTGCCTGGGCCCCGGACAGGGCTAAGAACACTGAAGCTTTCTTT
cdr3_aa: CAWAPDRAKNTEAFF

j_call: TRBJ2-3
clone_size: -
v_call: TRBV7-2
d_call: -
cdr3_nt: TGTGCCAGCAGCTTAGGTACGGGTCGCACAGATACGCAGTATTTT
cdr3_aa: CASSLGTGRTDTQYF

j_call: TRBJ1-2
clone_size: few
v_call: TRBV6-5
d_call: -
cdr3_nt: TGTGCCAGCAGTCCAGAGACACATCCTAACTATGGCTACACCTTC
cdr3_aa: CASSPETHPNYGYTF

j_call: TRBJ1-6
clone_size: -
v_call: TRBV30
d_call: -
cdr3_nt: TGTGCCTGGGGGGCCGGGAGCTCCTATAATTCACCCCTCCACTTT
cdr3_aa: CAWGAGSSYNSPLHF

j_call: TRBJ2-3
clone_size: -
v_call: TRBV6-5
d_call: -
cdr3_nt: TGTGCCAGCAGTCTGCCGGGGGATACGCAGTATTTT
cdr3_aa: CASSLPGDTQYF

j_call: TRBJ2-2
clone_size: -
v_call: TRBV19
d_call: -
cdr3_nt: TGTGCCAGTAGTATTCGTGGAGTACCCCTCGAGCTGTTTTTT
cdr3_aa: CASSIRGVPLELFF

j_call: TRBJ1-1
clone_size: -
v_call: TRBV2
d_call: -
cdr3_nt: TGTGCCAGCAAAGAAGAGGTAGCTGAAGCTTTCTTT
cdr3_aa: CASKEEVAEAFF

j_call: TRBJ1-6
clone_size: once
v_call: TRBV5-4
d_call: -
cdr3_nt: TGTGCCAGCAGCTTGAGTGGACAGTGGGATTCACCCCTCCACTTT
cdr3_aa: CASSLSGQWDSPLHF

j_call: TRBJ2-1
clone_size: -
v_call: TRBV19
d_call: TRBD1
cdr3_nt: TGTGCCAGTAGACCCAGGACAGGGGGCGGCTACAATGAGCAGTTCTTC
cdr3_aa: CASRPRTGGGYNEQFF